This T cell receptor (beta chain) was identified in a study of blood T cells in healthy people across ages. CDR1 is SEHNR and CDR2 is FQNEAQ in the germline V gene (reference sequence). The V end was cut by 5 bases, the J end by 8 bases, with 12 bases between. The CDR3 runs 13 residues. Staff drew approximately 9.1 milliliters of peripheral blood from each donor. Study conclusions and caveats: Correlation between TCR beta diversity and naive T cell percentage was strong.

A J-beta primer mix and a sample-barcoded 5' primer were used in a second PCR of roughly 6 to 11 cycles. A single record per CDR3 protein comes from TCRdb applying MiXCR to the 5' RACE reads. Altogether about 540,000 distinct CDR3 sequences are present, more than 20% being singletons, with the ten largest covering around 10%. This clonotype appeared many times. Its antigen is unknown. This sample also belongs to another study, concerning T cells of mothers and their children. This second study notes: Per child, 2.5 million to 3.5 million TCR beta CDR3 reads were obtained, against over 8.5 million per mother.

The source is a boy aged 5-17 years in good health. The gene calls are TRBV7-9 and TRBJ1-4; D remains ambiguous. The sample consisted of blood. CDR3 in amino acids: CASSRGLGEKLFF. In DNA form, the CDR3 reads TGTGCCAGCAGCCGAGGGTTGGGAGAAAAACTGTTTTTT.